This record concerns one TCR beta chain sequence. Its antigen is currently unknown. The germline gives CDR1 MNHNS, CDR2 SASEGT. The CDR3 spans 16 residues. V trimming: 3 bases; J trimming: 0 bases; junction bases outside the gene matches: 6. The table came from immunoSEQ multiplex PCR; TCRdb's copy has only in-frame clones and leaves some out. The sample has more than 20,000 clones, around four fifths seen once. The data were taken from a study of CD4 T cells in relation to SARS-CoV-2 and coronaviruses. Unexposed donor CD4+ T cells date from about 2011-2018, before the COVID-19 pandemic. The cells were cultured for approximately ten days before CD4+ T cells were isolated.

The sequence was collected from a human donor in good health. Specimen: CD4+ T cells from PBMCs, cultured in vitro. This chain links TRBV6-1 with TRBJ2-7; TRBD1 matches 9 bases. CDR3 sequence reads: CASSDGGQGNSYEQYF. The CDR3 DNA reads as TGTGCCAGCAGTGACGGGGGACAGGGCAACTCCTACGAGCAGTACTTC.